The source of this T cell receptor beta chain is a study of cytomegalovirus exposure and HLA in healthy donors. While the first cohort had 650 to 850 subjects, the donors belonged to the separate validation cohort of over a hundred subjects. Only in-frame clones appear in the TCRdb table, and some are missing; sequencing was by immunoSEQ multiplex PCR. The table has under 150,000 clones, approximately 87% seen once. The TCR comes from a woman aged 18 to 35 in good health and CMV-seropositive. The specimen sequenced was PBMCs.

The CDR3 DNA reads as TGTGCCAGCAGCCGGACAGCGTACGGAGCGAACACCGGGGAGCTGTTTTTT. Protein product: CASSRTAYGANTGELFF. The rearrangement links TRBV7-3 to TRBJ2-2; possibly TRBD1 for D (6 bases). Germline V gene lookup returns CDR1 SGHTA and CDR2 FQGTGA. The V end was cut by 5 bases, the J end by 0 bases, with 16 bases between. The CDR3 has 17 residues.